This TCR beta chain is drawn from a study of T cells in Graves' hyperthyroidism and ophthalmopathy. Study results and caveats: Prediction of ophthalmopathy progression came a median 6.5 months pre-onset.

The CDR3 loop spans 12 amino acids. Per the germline V gene, CDR1 is SNHLY and CDR2 is FYNNEI. Trimming left V 4 bases short and J 8 bases short, with 12 bases between. The investigators amplified TCR beta CDR3 regions from RNA transcripts. TCR CDR3 regions were first amplified by RT-PCR with HTBI primers. Using its own MiXCR run on the multiplex PCR reads, TCRdb lists one record per CDR3 protein. Seen here are a few hundred thousand distinct CDR3 sequences, under 60% observed once, and the top ten hold approximately 8.4%. Absent ophthalmopathy progression within 18 months defined stable Graves' hyperthyroidism. Diagnostic decisions used clinical symptoms, serum thyroxine and TRAb, thyroid ultrasound and orbital computed tomography. This clonotype was seen more than once but under ten times. Its antigen is as yet unknown.

The receptor was isolated from a woman between 18 and 30 years old with Graves' hyperthyroidism. The chain employs TRBV2 and TRBJ2-7; TRBD1 might be the D (5 bases). The source material was peripheral blood or thyroid tissue (not recorded which). CDR3 sequence reads: CASSGQTVQQYF. The CDR3 coding sequence is TGTGCCAGCAGTGGACAGACCGTGCAGCAGTACTTC.